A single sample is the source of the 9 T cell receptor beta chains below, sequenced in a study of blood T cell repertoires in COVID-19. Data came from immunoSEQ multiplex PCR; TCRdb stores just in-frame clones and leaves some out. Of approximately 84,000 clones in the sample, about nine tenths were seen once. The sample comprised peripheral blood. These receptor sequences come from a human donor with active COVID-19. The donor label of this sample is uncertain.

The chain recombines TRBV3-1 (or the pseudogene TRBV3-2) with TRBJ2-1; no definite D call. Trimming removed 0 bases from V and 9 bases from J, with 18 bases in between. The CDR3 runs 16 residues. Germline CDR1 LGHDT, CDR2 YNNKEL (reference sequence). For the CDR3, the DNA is TGTGCCAGCAGCCAAGATCTGGTAGCTGGGTATAGTGAGCAGTTCTTC. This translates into CASSQDLVAGYSEQFF.

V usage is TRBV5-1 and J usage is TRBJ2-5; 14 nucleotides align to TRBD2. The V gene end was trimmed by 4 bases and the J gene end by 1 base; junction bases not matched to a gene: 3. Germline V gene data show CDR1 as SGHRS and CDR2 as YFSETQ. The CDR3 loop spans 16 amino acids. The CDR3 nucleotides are TGCGCCAGCAGCACGGGACTAGCGGGGGTCCAAGAGACCCAGTACTTC. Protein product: CASSTGLAGVQETQYF.

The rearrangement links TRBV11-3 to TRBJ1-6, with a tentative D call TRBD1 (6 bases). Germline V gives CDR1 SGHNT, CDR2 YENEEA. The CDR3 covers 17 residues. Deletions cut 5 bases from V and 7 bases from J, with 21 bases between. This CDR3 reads CASSPNGNREGNSPLHF. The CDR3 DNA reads TGTGCCAGCAGCCCCAACGGAAACAGGGAGGGGAATTCACCCCTCCACTTT.

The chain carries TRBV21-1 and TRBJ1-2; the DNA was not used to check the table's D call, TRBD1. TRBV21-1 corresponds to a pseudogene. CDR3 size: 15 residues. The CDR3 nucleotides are TGTGCCAGCAGCCTGAAACAGGGGCCCGTATGGGGCTACACCTTC. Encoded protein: CASSLKQGPVWGYTF.

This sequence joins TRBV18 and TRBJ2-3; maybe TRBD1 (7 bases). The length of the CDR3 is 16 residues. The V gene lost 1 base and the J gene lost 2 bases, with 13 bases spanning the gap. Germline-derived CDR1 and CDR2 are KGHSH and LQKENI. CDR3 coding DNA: TGTGCCAGCTCACCACGTGTGGAGGGGGCCACAGATACGCAGTATTTT. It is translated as CASSPRVEGATDTQYF. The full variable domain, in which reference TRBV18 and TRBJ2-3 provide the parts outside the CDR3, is NAGVMQNPRHLVRRRGQEARLRCSPMKGHSHVYWYRQLPEEGLKFMVYLQKENIIDESGMPKERFSAEFPKEGPSILRIQQVVRGDSAAYFCASSPRVEGATDTQYFGPGTRLTVL.

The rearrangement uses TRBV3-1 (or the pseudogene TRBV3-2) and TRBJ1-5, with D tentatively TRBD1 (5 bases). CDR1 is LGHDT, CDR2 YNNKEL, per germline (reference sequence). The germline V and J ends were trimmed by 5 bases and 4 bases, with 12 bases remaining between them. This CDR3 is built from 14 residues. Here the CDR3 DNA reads TGTGCCAGCAGCGCAGGGCAAGTTAATCAGCCCCAGCATTTT. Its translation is CASSAGQVNQPQHF.

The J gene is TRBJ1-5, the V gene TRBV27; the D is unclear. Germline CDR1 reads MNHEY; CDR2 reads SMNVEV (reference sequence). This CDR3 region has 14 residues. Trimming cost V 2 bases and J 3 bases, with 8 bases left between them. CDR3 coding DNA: TGTGCCAGCAGTTTAGGGCAGTTCAATCAGCCCCAGCATTTT. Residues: CASSLGQFNQPQHF.

DNA for the CDR3: TGTGCCAGCAGCTTGCTCGGGAATGAGCAGTTCTTC. Protein product: CASSLLGNEQFF. The chain carries TRBV5-4 and TRBJ2-1; no firm D call. This CDR3 contains 12 residues. CDR1 is SGHNT, CDR2 YYREEE, per germline (reference sequence). Trimming removed 1 base at V and 7 bases at J, with 6 bases between.

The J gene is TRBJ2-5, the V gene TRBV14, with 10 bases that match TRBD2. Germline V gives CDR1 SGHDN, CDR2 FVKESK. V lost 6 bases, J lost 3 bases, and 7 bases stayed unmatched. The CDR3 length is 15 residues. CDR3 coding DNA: TGTGCCAGCAGTCAAAGGACTAGCGGAAAAGAGACCCAGTACTTC. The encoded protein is CASSQRTSGKETQYF.